The sequence of this T cell receptor beta chain was determined in a study of cytomegalovirus exposure and HLA in healthy donors. Study context: Unique TCR beta sequences numbering about 100 million came from 150 million to 200 million T cells in an earlier analysis.

To note about this clone: Its matching antigen is unknown.

Study-wide results and caveats: Later analysis revealed greater clonal expansion in HLA-associated TCR beta chains than in equally common others.

V was cut by 4 bases and J by 4 bases, with 17 bases left in between. Germline CDR1 SGHTA, CDR2 FQGNSA. The CDR3 has 16 residues. The PCR had 60 Vbeta and 13 Jbeta primers. The authors' processing: Approximately 72 million unique TCR beta chains, about 11 million of them shared, were counted by a later analysis. Using immunoSEQ multiplex PCR, the repertoire was profiled, and TCRdb retains in-frame clones only, with some absent. V and J calls and clone size come straight from that table; D and trimming were deduced from the DNA. The sample holds 150,000 to 200,000 clones, 75% to 85% seen once. This chain joins TRBV7-2 and TRBJ1-3, with D perhaps matching TRBD1 (6 bases). Sequences were obtained from PBMCs. The TCR originated in a man aged 18 to 29 in good health and CMV-seronegative. CDR3 nucleotide sequence: TGTGCCAGCAGCTCCCAGCCACAGGGTTCCGGAAACACCATATATTTT. Translating it yields CASSSQPQGSGNTIYF.